This T cell receptor beta chain was sequenced in a study of CD8 T cells in ankylosing spondylitis. With molecular barcodes, quantitative 5'-RACE was used to make the TCR beta libraries. TCRdb re-analysed the 5' RACE reads in MiXCR, keeping a single row per CDR3 protein. The sample lists 700,000 or so distinct CDR3 sequences, around a fifth occurring once. With 1 base removed from V and 0 bases from J, the gap between germline ends came to 11 bases. Per the germline V gene, CDR1 is LGHNA and CDR2 is YNFKEQ. This CDR3 has 16 residues. There are a few counts of this clonotype. Its antigen is still unknown. General study points: Reported data indicate significant enrichment of disease-linked clones within matched ankylosing spondylitis synovial fluid. Disease-linked clones, CD8+, were relatively rare in peripheral blood. Under 10 highly homologous variants formed a TCR beta motif that appeared characteristic of ankylosing spondylitis blood.

This chain links TRBV4-2 with TRBJ2-3; TRBD1 might be the D (5 bases). This receptor was obtained from a male donor with ankylosing spondylitis. Sequences were obtained from blood, either unsorted or a sorted T cell fraction (not recorded which). The CDR3 nucleotides read TGTGCCAGCAGCCAAGGGTACAGGATTAGCACAGATACGCAGTATTTT. As protein: CASSQGYRISTDTQYF.